This passage covers 5 T cell receptor beta chains from one sample sequenced in a study of T cell clones after liver transplantation. Using immunoSEQ multiplex PCR, the repertoire was profiled, and TCRdb retains in-frame clones only, with some absent. The sample has about 72,000 clones, about 88% seen once. Sample: CD4+ T cells from blood, taken before liver transplant. These receptors all stem from a human donor who received a liver transplant.

The V gene is TRBV4-2, the J gene TRBJ2-5, with D perhaps TRBD1 or TRBD2 (5 bases each). The germline gives CDR1 LGHNA, CDR2 YNFKEQ. This CDR3 contains 14 residues. V lost 4 bases, J lost 4 bases, and 13 bases lay in between. CDR3 protein: CASSPGTRGETQYF. The CDR3 DNA reads TGTGCCAGCAGCCCGGGGACCCGGGGAGAGACCCAGTACTTC.

J is TRBJ1-1 and V is TRBV5-1, with D tentatively TRBD1 (5 bases). This CDR3 spans 15 amino acids. V was clipped by 0 bases and J by 2 bases, with 11 bases between them. From germline, CDR1 is SGHRS and CDR2 YFSETQ. CDR3 DNA: TGCGCCAGCAGCTTGGAGCAGGGTCTTAACACTGAAGCTTTCTTT. Translating it yields CASSLEQGLNTEAFF.

The chain couples TRBV6-1 to TRBJ2-7; 11 nucleotides align to TRBD1. The germline V gene encodes CDR1 MNHNS and CDR2 SASEGT. CDR3 length: 15 residues. V lost 7 bases and J lost 3; bases outside the gene matches: 8. The CDR3 DNA reads TGTGCCAGCACCCAGGACAGGGGGCTTAACTACGAGCAGTACTTC. Amino acid sequence: CASTQDRGLNYEQYF.

In its sample, this clone was seen once. The CDR3 region is CASSPVGQPQHF. The CDR3 DNA reads as TGTGCCAGCAGCCCAGTTGGTCAGCCCCAGCATTTT. V and J are TRBV7-8 and TRBJ1-5; D not certain. The germline V gene has CDR1 SGHVS and CDR2 FQNEAQ. The germline V and J ends were trimmed by 5 bases and 6 bases, with 8 bases remaining between them. The CDR3 length is 12 residues.

The chain combines TRBV27 with TRBJ1-2; 7 bases line up with TRBD1. This CDR3 is built from 13 residues. Germline loops: CDR1 MNHEY, CDR2 SMNVEV (reference sequence). J lost 6 bases, V lost 5 bases, and 6 bases had no gene match. CDR3 in DNA: TGTGCCAGCAGTCTCCGGGACAGAAATGGCTACACCTTC. It yields the protein CASSLRDRNGYTF.